The 14 T cell receptor beta chains below come from one sample, sequenced in a study of blood T cell repertoires in COVID-19. The data were produced by immunoSEQ multiplex PCR, yet TCRdb's version contains in-frame clones alone and is incomplete. The repertoire holds about 260,000 clones, with around nine tenths as singletons. The sequenced material came from peripheral blood. The receptors shown here come from a man aged 35 to 55 with active or convalescent COVID-19.

The chain links TRBV24-1 to TRBJ2-1, with 10 bases lining up with TRBD1. The CDR3 is 17 amino acids. The ends lost 0 bases at V and 8 bases at J; junction bases unmatched: 9. Germline V gene data show CDR1 as KGHDR and CDR2 as SFDVKD. CDR3 residues: CATSDLGDRGNIDEQFF. DNA for the CDR3: TGTGCCACCAGTGATTTGGGGGACAGGGGCAACATCGATGAGCAGTTCTTC.

The chain recombines TRBV7-8 with TRBJ1-2; 8 nucleotides match TRBD1. Germline assignment: CDR1 SGHVS and CDR2 FQNEAQ. After removal of 5 bases from V and 2 bases from J, the junction contained 10 bases not matched to a gene. The CDR3 totals 16 residues. The CDR3 reads CASSVGTGIPNYGYTF. The CDR3 DNA reads as TGTGCCAGCAGCGTCGGGACAGGCATCCCAAACTATGGCTACACCTTC. Full variable domain (outside the CDR3, taken from reference TRBV7-8 and TRBJ1-2): GAGVSQSPRYKVAKRGQDVALRCDPISGHVSLFWYQQALGQGPEFLTYFQNEAQLDKSGLPSDRFFAERPEGSVSTLKIQRTQQEDSAVYLCASSVGTGIPNYGYTFGSGTRLTVV.

The J gene is TRBJ1-6, the V gene TRBV11-2; 7 nucleotides match TRBD1. V shed 4 bases, J shed 11 bases, and the junction held 5 bases outside the gene matches. Germline lookup yields CDR1 SGHAT and CDR2 FQNNGV. The CDR3 is 13 residues long. CDR3 sequence reads: CASSSDREAPLHF. CDR3 DNA sequence: TGTGCCAGCAGCTCCGACAGGGAGGCACCCCTCCACTTT.

Only one count was recorded for this clone. The J gene is TRBJ1-1, the V gene TRBV6-5, with D possibly being TRBD1 (6 bases). Germline CDR1 MNHEY, CDR2 SVGAGI. The length of the CDR3 is 15 residues. V shed 5 bases and J shed 1 base, with 14 bases lying between them. This CDR3 reads CASSRQGLANTEAFF. The CDR3 DNA sequence: TGTGCCAGCAGTCGCCAGGGGTTAGCGAACACTGAAGCTTTCTTT.

The rearrangement links TRBV12-3 or TRBV12-4 to TRBJ1-1; no clear D gene. Trimming cost V 3 bases and J 5 bases, with 4 bases left between them. This CDR3 comprises 11 residues. This CDR3 is CASSFRTEAFF. Written as DNA, the CDR3 is TGTGCCAGCAGTTTTCGGACTGAAGCTTTCTTT.

This sequence joins TRBV2 and TRBJ2-1; weak D call: TRBD1 (6 bases). Germline assignment: CDR1 SNHLY and CDR2 FYNNEI. The V end was cut by 6 bases, the J end by 10 bases, with 13 bases between. The CDR3 spans 12 residues. In DNA form, the CDR3 reads TGTGCCAGCAGCGGGACATCAAGGGAGCAGTTCTTC. This translates into CASSGTSREQFF.

The chain is built from TRBV24-1 and TRBJ2-1, with 12 bases lining up with TRBD2. This CDR3 has 16 amino acids. V gave up 2 bases and J gave up 4 bases; unmatched junction bases: 2. Per the germline V gene, CDR1 is KGHDR and CDR2 is SFDVKD. CDR3 amino acids: CATSDSTSGGYNEQFF. The CDR3 nucleotides are TGTGCCACCAGTGATTCGACTAGCGGGGGATACAATGAGCAGTTCTTC.

CDR3: CSVGSGSSTGELFF. CDR3 sequence (DNA): TGCAGCGTTGGGAGCGGGAGCAGCACCGGGGAGCTGTTTTTT. The V gene is TRBV29-1, the J gene TRBJ2-2; 8 bases fit TRBD2. CDR3 length equals 14 residues. J lost 4 bases, V lost 4 bases, and 5 bases had no gene match. The germline V gene has CDR1 SQVTM and CDR2 ANQGSEA.

V usage is TRBV19 and J usage is TRBJ2-2, with TRBD1 matching over 7 bases. Germline CDR1 LNHDA, CDR2 SQIVND (reference sequence). The CDR3 contains 15 residues. Unmatched junction bases numbered 11, after V lost 6 bases and J lost 7 bases. The CDR3 DNA follows: TGTGCCAGTAGCGTGCAGGGGGTACGGGGCGGGGAGCTGTTTTTT. Protein sequence: CASSVQGVRGGELFF.

V usage is TRBV19 and J usage is TRBJ2-2, with a possible D match to TRBD1 (5 bases). Per germline, CDR1 LNHDA and CDR2 SQIVND (reference sequence). Trimming took off 6 bases at V and 0 bases at J, with 5 bases between the two ends. This CDR3 region has 13 residues. The CDR3 region is CASRTANTGELFF. In nucleotides, the CDR3 is TGTGCCAGTAGGACAGCGAACACCGGGGAGCTGTTTTTT.

The chain carries TRBV30 and TRBJ2-6; 9 nucleotides agree with TRBD1. The germline V gene has CDR1 GTSNPN and CDR2 SVGIG (reference sequence). The ends lost 3 bases at V and 7 bases at J; junction bases unmatched: 1. The CDR3 sequence is 13 residues long. The CDR3 DNA follows: TGTGCCTGGAGAACAGGGGGCGCCAACGTCCTGACTTTC. Protein: CAWRTGGANVLTF. The full variable domain, rest sourced from reference TRBV30 and TRBJ2-6, is SQTIHQWPATLVQPVGSPLSLECTVEGTSNPNLYWYRQAAGRGLQLLFYSVGIGQISSEVPQNLSASRPQDRQFILSSKKLLLSDSGFYLCAWRTGGANVLTFGAGSRLTVL.

The J gene is TRBJ2-7, the V gene TRBV5-4; 9 bases align to TRBD2. With V trimmed by 4 bases and J by 4 bases, 9 bases remained unmatched. The germline gives CDR1 SGHNT, CDR2 YYREEE (reference sequence). The CDR3 contains 15 residues. The CDR3 loop reads CASSRNSGGLYEQYF. The CDR3 DNA follows: TGTGCCAGCAGCCGTAATAGCGGGGGCCTTTACGAGCAGTACTTC.

The chain joins TRBV12-3 or TRBV12-4 to TRBJ2-5; TRBD2 is a possible D gene (5 bases). Trimming stripped 5 bases from V and 5 bases from J, with 9 bases between. The CDR3 has 12 amino acids. CDR3 bases: TGTGCCAGCAGTCCCTCGGGGGAGACCCAGTACTTC. Translating gives CASSPSGETQYF.

The V gene is TRBV10-3, the J gene TRBJ1-3, with TRBD1 as a possible D gene (5 bases). Germline CDR1 and CDR2: ENHRY and SYGVKD. The germline V and J ends were trimmed by 4 bases and 2 bases, with 6 bases remaining between them. CDR3 length: 13 amino acids. CDR3: CAISGGTGNTIYF. The CDR3 DNA reads as TGTGCCATCAGTGGGGGCACTGGAAACACCATATATTTT.